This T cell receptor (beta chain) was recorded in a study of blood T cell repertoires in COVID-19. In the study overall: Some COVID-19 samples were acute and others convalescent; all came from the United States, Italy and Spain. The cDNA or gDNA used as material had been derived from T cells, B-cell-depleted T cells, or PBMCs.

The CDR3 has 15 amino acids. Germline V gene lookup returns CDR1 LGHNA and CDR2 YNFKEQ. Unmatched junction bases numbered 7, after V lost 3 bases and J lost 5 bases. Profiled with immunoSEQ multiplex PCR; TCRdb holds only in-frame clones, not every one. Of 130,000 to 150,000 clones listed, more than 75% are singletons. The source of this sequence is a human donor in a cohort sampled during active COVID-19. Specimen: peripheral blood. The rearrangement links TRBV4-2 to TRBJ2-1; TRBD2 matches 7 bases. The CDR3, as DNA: TGTGCCAGCAGCCAGGGAAGCGGGGATCACAATGAGCAGTTCTTC. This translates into CASSQGSGDHNEQFF.